A selection of T cell receptor beta chains follows, all from one sample in a study of PD-L1 blockade in urothelial cancer. The repertoire was sequenced with immunoSEQ multiplex PCR; TCRdb's copy has only in-frame clones and lacks some. The repertoire has 30,000 or so clones, about nine tenths of them found once; the top ten carry approximately 8.2%. The source was PBMCs, collected around atezolizumab (anti-PD-L1) treatment. Receptor source: a man older than 75 with urothelial cancer. Both conserved end residues are trimmed from each CDR3. Clone size is not always given. Where it is, it says once, few, many or a class for expanded clones.

>TRBV27|TRBJ2-1|NA
ASSFFRTSGSYNEQF
>TRBV10-2|TRBJ2-7|NA
ASSPVAGADYEQY
>TRBV5-4|TRBJ2-2|NA
ASNRGLNTGELF
>TRBV5-1|TRBJ2-6|NA
ASSLGLLSSSGANVLT
>TRBV5-5|TRBJ1-1|NA
ASSLAGTGNTEAF
>TRBV4-1|TRBJ1-2|once
ASSQDASKGANYGYT
>TRBV7-9|TRBJ2-5|NA
ASSLAGGRETQY
>TRBV2|TRBJ2-6|NA
ASSLRAMTVGGSGANVLT
>TRBV10-3|TRBJ2-1|NA
AISEPGVFPL
>TRBV9|TRBJ2-7|NA
ASSVGGEGYEQY
>TRBV5-4|TRBJ2-1|NA
ASSTTGLAGGPNTYNEQF
>TRBV10-3|TRBJ2-5|NA
AISEWTGSQETQY
>TRBV5-1|TRBJ2-3|NA
ASSFTTSSTDTQY
>TRBV19|TRBJ1-4|NA
ASSIGVRVGKLF
>TRBV7-9|TRBJ2-3|NA
ASSLPPRLAASTDTQY
>TRBV10-2|TRBJ1-2|NA
ASSMSGGDYGYT
>TRBV7-2|TRBJ2-6|NA
ASSFQAGGGANVLT
>TRBV4-2|TRBJ2-6|NA
ASSQGGQGAWGANVLT
>TRBV6-6|TRBJ2-7|few
ASSPGLASGQY
>TRBV28|TRBJ2-7|NA
ASSLSGPGVWGQGYEQY
>TRBV4-2|TRBJ1-1|NA
ASSQEPGFTGTEAF
>TRBV19|TRBJ1-5|NA
ASSPRGRGGNQPQH
>TRBV5-6|TRBJ1-2|NA
ASSLEQVYGYT
>TRBV4-2|TRBJ2-7|NA
ASSQEVAGTNEQY
>TRBV7-9|TRBJ2-3|NA
ASSLGDREGDTQY
>TRBV21-1|TRBJ2-7|NA
ASSGQGAPEQY
>TRBV10-3|TRBJ2-1|NA
AIGTTVGEQF
>TRBV28|TRBJ2-7|NA
ASVPGAVSYEQY
>TRBV11-2|TRBJ2-1|NA
ASSFSGLAGGEQF
>TRBV19|TRBJ2-1|NA
ASSRGGPSALMNEQF
>TRBV18|TRBJ1-1|NA
ASWDWGVGATEAF
>TRBV5-4|TRBJ2-4|NA
ASSLSGRAQNIQY
>TRBV5-4|TRBJ2-5|NA
ASSSGQAGETQY
>TRBV4-1|TRBJ1-2|NA
ASSPTQGSLGYT
>TRBV10-3|TRBJ2-3|NA
AINRELADTQY
>TRBV5-6|TRBJ2-7|NA
ASSSLAARIDEQY
>TRBV15|TRBJ2-1|NA
ATSRGLAKTYNEQF
>TRBV19|TRBJ2-1|NA
ASSIWTSGRAYNEQF
>TRBV29-1|TRBJ1-1|NA
SVASWRDEAF
>TRBV11-2|TRBJ2-1|NA
ASSLASGRVIYNEQF
>TRBV11-2|TRBJ2-7|NA
ASSQTYYEQY